This T cell receptor beta chain was profiled in a study of T cells in Graves' hyperthyroidism and ophthalmopathy (dated by TCRdb to the late 2010s). About the investigation overall: Peripheral blood was collected at initial diagnosis, before any treatment. To identify distinguishing TCR V-J signatures, a discovery cohort of around 98 patients was used, comprising 40 to 45 with Graves' ophthalmopathy and under 60 with stable Graves' hyperthyroidism. An independent validation cohort of under 20 hyperthyroidism patients and about 16 patients who later progressed to ophthalmopathy tested prospective prediction of ophthalmopathy. The 100 discovery patients were randomly split 7:3 into training and test sets. The study also compared thyroid tissue and blood T-cell repertoires from about six Graves' hyperthyroidism patients. Following sampling, methimazole starting at 30 mg daily was given to hyperthyroidism patients, and high-dose intravenous methylprednisolone was given to ophthalmopathy patients. The paper describes TCR Vbeta CDR3 sequencing of 140 or so peripheral blood samples, made up of some 40 ophthalmopathy patients, 70 to 80 hyperthyroidism patients and 17 progressor patients.

This clonotype has at least ten counts. Its antigen is not yet known. Qualities for individual bases were not recorded, and no much larger clone is one base off. Amplification of TCR beta CDR3 regions was carried out from RNA transcripts. The first round of RT-PCR for the TCR CDR3 was performed with the HTBI primer set and the Qiagen OneStep RT-PCR kit. Libraries were constructed in a second round of multiplex PCR, after which size selection and purification were carried out. Sequencing of the libraries was done on an Illumina HiSeq2000 using paired-end 100 bp reads. The original pipeline was this. SOAPnuke was used to process the raw data, removing reads that contained adapters or uncalled bases, had a mean Phred below 15, or lacked an exact match to the constant primer or identifier. High-quality paired reads were merged with COPE v1.2.5, and unique nucleotide sequences were defined as clonotypes. Clonotypes were aligned to IMGT TRBV, TRBD and TRBJ reference segments using MiTCR v1.1. Analysis was restricted to V-J combinations with a frequency above 0.0001, which covered roughly 99% of repertoires. A TCS score was defined as the ratio between F50 (clonal expansion) and ExV (chaos), using BLOSUM62-based TCRdist between CDR3 peptides within each V-J. Welch's t-statistics and random forest reduced 514 V-J features to some 14, which were used in a naive Bayes classifier (R e1071). Through fastp at Q25 and MiXCR, TCRdb rebuilt clones from the public reads, retaining in-frame beta chains. For every CDR3 protein sequence, its rows merge into one entry that carries the most common genes and DNA. TCRdb, rather than the study authors, made the V and J calls. Within this sample are a few hundred thousand distinct CDR3 sequences, with 15% to 20% of them counted one time only. The ten largest clones represent around a sixth of the sample.

Ophthalmopathy patients had moderately to severely active disease, Clinical Activity Score of at least 3, NOSPECS grade of at least 4, and duration under 3 months. Exclusion was applied to patients with uncontrolled infections, other autoimmune diseases, pregnancy or lactation. Clinical symptoms, serum thyroxine and TRAb, thyroid ultrasound, and orbital computed tomography formed the basis for the diagnoses. PBMCs were isolated from about 9.2 ml of fresh peripheral blood by Ficoll-Paque density gradient centrifugation. Trizol reagent was used to extract total RNA, and RNA quality was then checked on an Agilent 2100 Bioanalyzer. From its cysteine to its phenylalanine, the CDR3 spans 14 amino acids. This entry keeps only the CDR3 DNA: 42 bases, framed from base 1. CDR1 and CDR2 were assigned from the germline V gene as MNHEY and SVGEGT. Between the V and J ends, shortened by 6 bases and 5 bases respectively, the junction contains 13 bases.

What the authors observed across the whole study: Blood samples also contained most of the expanded thyroid clonotypes (frequency above 0.001), which suggests that blood repertoires may reflect thyroid immune responses. No statistical method was used to fix the sample size in advance, and group allocation was not hidden from the investigators. Ophthalmopathy was separated from stable hyperthyroidism by a 13 V-J signature model, with roughly 88% sensitivity and approximately 84% specificity obtained in cross-validation and 80%/75% obtained in testing. In validation, the model predicted progression to ophthalmopathy a median of about 5.9 months before onset, with about 70% sensitivity and about 72% specificity.

In this chain, TRBV6-2 or TRBV6-3 is recombined with TRBJ2-2; the D region possibly corresponds to TRBD2 (6 bases align). This clonotype was obtained from a woman between 35 and 50 years old with Graves' ophthalmopathy. The specimen sequenced was blood. Here the CDR3 is given as CASRSSGGTGELFF. The DNA sequence follows: TGTGCCAGCAGGAGTAGCGGTGGGACCGGGGAGCTGTTTTTT.